The rows below give T cell receptor beta chains drawn from one sample of a study of Ad26.COV2.S vaccination and SARS-CoV-2 variants. The data were produced by immunoSEQ multiplex PCR, yet TCRdb's version contains in-frame clones alone and is incomplete. This sample carries hundreds of thousands of clones, roughly nine tenths of them seen once, and the ten largest clones take 6.4%. Sequencing was performed on peripheral blood, taken in a trial of Ad26.COV2.S vaccine versus placebo. The receptors stem from a person between 18 and 60 years old who received the Ad26.COV2.S COVID-19 vaccine or a placebo. Each CDR3 is given without its conserved first and last residue.

j_call | v_call | cdr3_aa
TRBJ1-6 | TRBV3-1/TRBV3-2 | ASSQVGDSPLH
TRBJ1-1 | TRBV19 | ASSNFGNTEAF
TRBJ2-4 | TRBV9 | ASSAPGGPGFNIQY
TRBJ2-3 | TRBV6-5 | ASSRQGGTDTQY
TRBJ2-1 | TRBV6-5 | ASSYGQGISNEQF
TRBJ2-3 | TRBV27 | ASSLFQSDTQY
TRBJ1-4 | TRBV6-5 | ATRTATNEKLF
TRBJ1-5 | TRBV23-1 | ASSQYGTSSNQPQH
TRBJ1-1 | TRBV2 | ASSTPRDRWNTEAF
TRBJ1-4 | TRBV19 | ASSSPRANNEKLF
TRBJ2-1 | TRBV7-2 | ASSYTGGVRMAHEQF
TRBJ2-5 | TRBV5-6 | ASSLGYRGGQETQY
TRBJ1-1 | TRBV5-4 | ASSLMGNTEAF
TRBJ2-1 | TRBV7-9 | ASSHRATSPNEQF
TRBJ1-2 | TRBV7-3 | ASRLGGTFYGYT
TRBJ2-7 | TRBV27 | AVRDSGHEQY
TRBJ2-5 | TRBV7-9 | ASSLPYAKTQY
TRBJ2-7 | TRBV5-6 | ASSLGLVTYEQY
TRBJ1-2 | TRBV7-9 | ASSFWPMGNYGYT
TRBJ1-2 | TRBV6-5 | ASRRGGGASYGYT
TRBJ1-1 | TRBV6-6 | ASRQGGSAEAF
TRBJ1-2 | TRBV11-3 | ASSRRVGYT
TRBJ2-3 | TRBV20-1 | SASSLRANTDTQY
TRBJ2-3 | TRBV19 | ACRLGQGTDTQY
TRBJ2-4 | TRBV11-2 | ASRFTGLTKNIQY
TRBJ1-6 | TRBV5-1 | ASSLQGDSPLH
TRBJ1-1 | TRBV27 | ASSLEGTGFSLSNTEAF
TRBJ1-1 | TRBV6-4 | ASRQEQNTEAF
TRBJ2-3 | TRBV3-1/TRBV3-2 | ASSQVTGTSTDTQY
TRBJ1-1 | TRBV19 | ASSTGVGTEAF
TRBJ2-7 | TRBV9 | ASSVGPPHEQY
TRBJ2-1 | TRBV7-9 | ASSSSQRGTYYNEQF
TRBJ2-7 | TRBV7-2 | ASSEGRSGGKRY